The text below deals with one TCR beta chain. These data originate in a study of shared T cell receptors in the human thymus. This CDR3 contains 16 residues. In germline, CDR1 is SQVTM, CDR2 ANQGSEA. Trimming stripped 3 bases from V and 4 bases from J, with 19 bases between. The method was immunoSEQ multiplex PCR; TCRdb's version includes in-frame clones alone and lacks a portion of them. The data show about 540,000 clones, around 78% seen once. The same sample was also studied in work on human thymus T cells.

The TCR sequence derives from a boy in the first two years of life with a congenital heart defect. The chain uses TRBV29-1 and TRBJ1-3; D is perhaps TRBD1 (5 bases). Sequencing was carried out using thymocytes. The CDR3: CSVDPLQASEGNTIYF. DNA of the CDR3: TGCAGCGTTGACCCCCTACAGGCCTCAGAAGGAAACACCATATATTTT. Supplemented by reference TRBV29-1 and TRBJ1-3, the full variable domain reads SAVISQKPSRDICQRGTSLTIQCQVDSQVTMMFWYRQQPGQSLTLIATANQGSEATYESGFVIDKFPISRPNLTFSTLTVSNMSPEDSSIYLCSVDPLQASEGNTIYFGEGSWLTVV.